A single sample is the source of the 14 T cell receptor beta chains below, sequenced in a study of blood T cell repertoires in COVID-19. The data were produced by immunoSEQ multiplex PCR, yet TCRdb's version contains in-frame clones alone and is incomplete. The table has 300,000 to 400,000 clones, around 90% seen once. The sample comprised PBMCs or T cells enriched from blood (not recorded which). Source of these receptors: a man in his sixties who had recovered from COVID-19.

The rearrangement links TRBV21-1 to TRBJ1-1; the table's TRBD1 call for D was not verified on the DNA. TRBV21-1 counts as a pseudogene. This CDR3 region has 17 residues. The DNA for the CDR3 is TGTGCCAGCAGCAATCTTCTCCTTAACAGGGTGAACACTGAAGCTTTCTTT. Amino acid sequence: CASSNLLLNRVNTEAFF.

For this clone: This sample includes further DNA sequences coding for the same CDR3. The chain recombines TRBV5-4 with TRBJ2-3, with TRBD2 matching 8 bases. The ends lost 4 bases at V and 0 bases at J; junction bases unmatched: 4. CDR3 length equals 15 residues. CDR1 and CDR2 (germline): SGHNT, YYREEE (reference sequence). The CDR3 nucleotides read TGTGCCAGCAGCCCCGCGGGGGGTAGCACAGATACGCAGTATTTT. Translation gives CASSPAGGSTDTQYF.

V and J are TRBV28 and TRBJ2-7; a possible D gene is TRBD2 (6 bases). V was pared by 6 bases and J by 5 bases, with 23 bases between. This CDR3 comprises 16 residues. The germline V gene encodes CDR1 MDHEN and CDR2 SYDVKM. CDR3 sequence reads: CASSHAGQGRGDEQYF. The CDR3 nucleotides are TGTGCCAGCAGCCATGCGGGGCAGGGCCGGGGAGACGAGCAGTACTTC.

The chain carries TRBV2 and TRBJ2-2; 12 nucleotides line up with TRBD2. Germline assignment: CDR1 SNHLY and CDR2 FYNNEI. The CDR3 has 17 residues. V was pared by 4 bases and J by 0 bases, with 3 bases of the junction left unmatched. CDR3 DNA sequence: TGTGCCAGCAGTGGGACTAGCGGGAACTCGAACACCGGGGAGCTGTTTTTT. Translation gives CASSGTSGNSNTGELFF.

CDR3: CATYSYNEQFF. The CDR3, as DNA: TGTGCCACCTACAGCTACAATGAGCAGTTCTTC. This sequence joins TRBV28 and TRBJ2-1, with D hard to call. Deletions cut 10 bases from V and 3 bases from J, with 7 bases between. The CDR3 is made up of 11 amino acids. CDR1 is MDHEN and CDR2 is SYDVKM in the germline V gene.

The chain has TRBV2 and TRBJ2-7; TRBD1 matches at 8 bases. Germline lookup yields CDR1 SNHLY and CDR2 FYNNEI. The CDR3 length is 16 residues. V lost 7 bases and J lost 3; bases outside the gene matches: 14. This chain's CDR3 is CASTDRAKGGIYEQYF. The CDR3 nucleotides read TGTGCCAGCACGGACAGGGCGAAAGGCGGAATCTACGAGCAGTACTTC.

For the CDR3, the DNA is TGCGCCAGCAGCTTGGGACCGGGACAGGGAAACATTCAGTACTTC. Its protein is CASSLGPGQGNIQYF. The chain combines TRBV5-1 with TRBJ2-4, with TRBD1 identical over 9 bases. CDR1 SGHRS and CDR2 YFSETQ come from the germline V gene. V dropped 0 bases and J dropped 6; count of bases not matched to a gene: 4. This CDR3 has 15 amino acids.

This chain uses TRBV28 with TRBJ2-4; tentatively, D is TRBD2 (7 bases). V was pared by 8 bases and J by 1 base, with 12 bases between. The germline V gene has CDR1 MDHEN and CDR2 SYDVKM. The CDR3 sequence is 14 residues long. The DNA for the CDR3 is TGTGCCAGCCTTGGGGGGGCGGCCAAAAACATTCAGTACTTC. It yields the protein CASLGGAAKNIQYF.

V usage is TRBV5-5 and J usage is TRBJ2-1, with a possible D match to TRBD2 (5 bases). V gave up 4 bases and J gave up 6 bases, with 17 bases separating them. From germline, CDR1 is SGHKS and CDR2 YYEKEE (reference sequence). CDR3 length: 15 residues. The CDR3 spells CASSQARETINEQFF. The DNA of the CDR3 is TGTGCCAGCAGCCAGGCCCGGGAAACGATCAATGAGCAGTTCTTC.

The gene calls are TRBV5-1 and TRBJ1-2; TRBD1 matches at 9 bases. Germline V CDR1 and CDR2: SGHRS, YFSETQ. Trimming at V came to 3 bases and at J to 7 bases, leaving 7 bases not matched to a gene. The CDR3 length is 14 residues. The CDR3 DNA follows: TGCGCCAGCAGCTGGGGTGGGGACAGGGCTGGCTACACCTTC. Encoded protein: CASSWGGDRAGYTF.

In its sample, this clone was seen a few times. The chain couples TRBV27 to TRBJ2-7, with TRBD2 identical over 10 bases. This CDR3 comprises 13 residues. J was trimmed by 5 bases and V by 10 bases; bases with no gene match: 8. Germline V CDR1 and CDR2: MNHEY, SMNVEV (reference sequence). The CDR3 region is CATRGLASNEQYF. Written as DNA, the CDR3 is TGTGCCACCCGGGGACTAGCGTCCAACGAGCAGTACTTC.

This clone was counted only a few times. This chain joins TRBV9 and TRBJ2-1, with no clear D. From germline, CDR1 is SGDLS and CDR2 YYNGEE. This CDR3 region has 16 residues. Trimming shortened V by 5 bases and J by 0 bases, and 15 bases separated the two germline ends. The CDR3 DNA follows: TGTGCCAGCAGTGCCCAGGTTTTGCCCTCCTACAATGAGCAGTTCTTC. This codes for CASSAQVLPSYNEQFF.

The V and J genes are TRBV27 and TRBJ1-5; no clear D gene. Germline CDR1 is MNHEY and CDR2 is SMNVEV (reference sequence). The CDR3 is made up of 14 amino acids. The V end lost 3 bases, the J end lost 0 bases, and 6 bases lay between the germline ends. As DNA, the CDR3 is TGTGCCAGCAGTTTGCGCAATAGCAATCAGCCCCAGCATTTT. This translates into CASSLRNSNQPQHF.

This chain connects TRBV5-1 to TRBJ1-1, with 9 bases identical to TRBD1. CDR3 length equals 15 residues. V lost 2 bases to trimming and J lost 11 bases; unmatched junction nucleotides: 13. Germline values: CDR1 SGHRS, CDR2 YFSETQ. The CDR3 sequence: CASSFTGTGTAGAFF. Here the CDR3 DNA reads TGCGCCAGCAGCTTTACCGGGACAGGGACGGCTGGGGCTTTCTTT.